Given below is one T cell receptor beta chain in context. These data come from a study of blood T cell repertoires in COVID-19. Study overall: Samples taken during acute and convalescent COVID-19 were collected in the United States, Italy and Spain.

V was pared by 5 bases and J by 8 bases, with 13 bases of the junction left unmatched. The CDR3 length is 16 residues. The germline V gene has CDR1 LNHDA and CDR2 SQIVND (reference sequence). Adults between about 18 and 95 years of age took part from approximately 24 US areas. In the original analysis: Reference gene primer amplification in the assay estimated nucleated cell counts. Repertoires were generated with immunoSEQ multiplex PCR, while TCRdb's copy carries only in-frame clones and drops some. The D gene and trimming were derived from the DNA, and the V and J assignments and clone size from that table. The sample includes 400,000 or so clones, approximately 86% seen only once; the top ten take roughly 2%.

V and J are TRBV19 and TRBJ2-3; 10 nucleotides agree with TRBD2. The sequence was collected from a middle-aged woman with acute COVID-19. The sample was PBMCs or T cells enriched from blood (not recorded which). CDR3 DNA sequence: TGTGCCAGTAGTCCCCAGTTAGCGGGGGGATTATCTACGCAGTATTTT. Its translation: CASSPQLAGGLSTQYF.